The clone carrying this T cell receptor beta chain was observed many times. This record belongs to a study of T cells in Graves' hyperthyroidism and ophthalmopathy. Study-wide background: Once the initial diagnosis was made, peripheral blood was obtained before any treatment.

The CDR3 has 14 residues. V dropped 5 bases and J dropped 3; count of bases not matched to a gene: 4. Per the germline V gene, CDR1 is LGHNT and CDR2 is FRNRAP. This sample holds PBMCs from about 9.3 ml fresh peripheral blood. Authors of the study amplified TCR beta CDR3 regions from RNA transcripts. During a first-round RT-PCR of the TCR CDR3, the HTBI primer set was used. A single record per CDR3 protein comes from TCRdb applying MiXCR to the multiplex PCR reads. The repertoire holds hundreds of thousands of distinct CDR3 sequences, with roughly a quarter as singletons. The receptor comes from a woman in her twenties or thirties with Graves' ophthalmopathy. The sample taken for sequencing was blood. The rearrangement uses TRBV12-5 and TRBJ2-3; 8 positions match TRBD2. CDR3 nucleotides: TGTGCTAGTGGTCTTAGCGGGGAGACAGATACGCAGTATTTT. As protein: CASGLSGETDTQYF.